These T cell receptor beta chains were read from a single sample in a study of shared clonotypes between healthy human individuals. Clones were read by immunoSEQ multiplex PCR, and TCRdb kept only the in-frame ones, dropping some. The table records 2.3 million or so clones, approximately 95% of them present only once. Sequenced sample: naive CD4+ T cells from PBMCs. The receptors come from a man younger than 35 in good health. Some clones in this sample may be carry-over from other donors' samples. The CDR3 runs from the conserved cysteine through the conserved F or W. A D gene is named only where the DNA matches it firmly. The listing skips clone size in some rows; elsewhere it reads once, few, many or a size class.

>NA|TRBJ2-7|NA|TRBV2
TGTGCCAGCAGGGGGCTCATGGGCGAGCAGTACTTC
CASRGLMGEQYF
>NA|TRBJ1-5|NA|TRBV28
TGTGCCAGCAGTGAGGTAGGGGGGCAGCAGCCCCAGCATTTT
CASSEVGGQQPQHF
>NA|TRBJ1-3|NA|TRBV28
TGTGCCAGCGGGCGGCCCTCTGGAAACACCATATATTTT
CASGRPSGNTIYF
>few|TRBJ1-1|NA|TRBV5-1
TGCGCCAGCAGGCGACAGAACCTGATGAACACTGAAGCTTTCTTT
CASRRQNLMNTEAFF
>NA|TRBJ2-1|NA|TRBV11-2
TGTGCCAGCAGCGAACCGGGACTCGTCATTTATGAGCAGTTCTTC
CASSEPGLVIYEQFF
>NA|TRBJ1-1|NA|TRBV5-6
TGTGCCAGCAGCTCCGGGACTTCAACTGAAGCTTTCTTT
CASSSGTSTEAFF
>NA|TRBJ2-7|NA|TRBV11-3
TGTGCCAGCAGCTTAGCTAGTCCCTACGAGCAGTACTTC
CASSLASPYEQYF
>NA|TRBJ2-1|NA|TRBV12-2
TGTGCAAGTCGCTTAGTATCACTAGCGGACCCCTACAATGAGCAGTTCTTC
CASRLVSLADPYNEQFF
>NA|TRBJ2-3|TRBD2|TRBV5-1
TGCGCCAGCAGCTGGAGGACTAGCGGGAGGGTCAGCACAGATACGCAGTATTTT
CASSWRTSGRVSTDTQYF
>NA|TRBJ1-2|NA|TRBV30
TGTGCCTGGAGTCCAGCCCATGGCGGTGGCTACACCTTC
CAWSPAHGGGYTF
>NA|TRBJ1-4|NA|TRBV5-1
TGCGCCAGCAGCGTCGGGACAACTAATGAAAAACTGTTTTTT
CASSVGTTNEKLFF
>NA|TRBJ1-2|NA|TRBV10-3
TGTGCCATCAGTGAGTCGGGGGGCGACTATGGCTACACCTTC
CAISESGGDYGYTF
>NA|TRBJ1-5|NA|TRBV19
TGTGCCAGTAGTCAAAGGGGCGGCAATCAGCCCCAGCATTTT
CASSQRGGNQPQHF
>NA|TRBJ2-3|TRBD2|TRBV9
TGTGCCAGCAGCGTTGGCGGGAGGCTACCGGATACGCAGTATTTT
CASSVGGRLPDTQYF
>NA|TRBJ2-4|TRBD2|TRBV6-5
TGTGCCAGCAGTTACCCTAGCGGCGGAATGGGGATTCAGTACTTC
CASSYPSGGMGIQYF
>NA|TRBJ2-2|TRBD1|TRBV18
TGTGCCAGCTCACTACAAAAACCCGGGACAGGGAGCACCGGGGAGCTGTTTTTT
CASSLQKPGTGSTGELFF
>NA|TRBJ2-7|TRBD2|TRBV7-6
TGTGCCAGCAGCTTAGATCTAGCGGGAGCCTTTGTTTACGAGCAGTACTTC
CASSLDLAGAFVYEQYF
>NA|TRBJ1-1|NA|TRBV6-1
TGTGCCAGCAGAGACGTGGGAGGGACAAACACTGAAGCTTTCTTT
CASRDVGGTNTEAFF
>NA|TRBJ2-4|NA|TRBV19
TGTGCCAGTAGTTCCCTGGTCGGCTCGAACATTCAGTACTTC
CASSSLVGSNIQYF
>NA|TRBJ2-7|NA|TRBV18
TGTGCCAGCTGTTCTCTCGCTAACACAGAAGCCTACGAGCAGTACTTC
CASCSLANTEAYEQYF
>NA|TRBJ1-4|TRBD1|TRBV19
TGTGCCAGTAGTATCTTCGGGACAGCTAATGAAAAACTGTTTTTT
CASSIFGTANEKLFF
>NA|TRBJ2-5|NA|TRBV5-1
TGCGCCAGCAGCTTGGCCATAGGATCCCAAGAGACCCAGTACTTC
CASSLAIGSQETQYF
>NA|TRBJ1-4|NA|TRBV30
TGTGCCTGGGGGGGACTGACTAATGAAAAACTGTTTTTT
CAWGGLTNEKLFF
>NA|TRBJ2-1|NA|TRBV7-9
TGTGCCAGCAGCTTAGGGTGGGCAGGGACGGACAATGAGCAGTTCTTC
CASSLGWAGTDNEQFF
>NA|TRBJ2-3|NA|TRBV5-1
TGCGCCAGCAGCCGAAGGGGCGGTACTAGCACAGATACGCAGTATTTT
CASSRRGGTSTDTQYF
>NA|TRBJ2-3|NA|TRBV6-5
TGTGCCAGCAGGGCAGGGTGGTCAGATACGCAGTATTTT
CASRAGWSDTQYF
>once|TRBJ2-3|NA|TRBV7-3
TGTGCCAGCAGCCCCCAGTTTAGGGCCACTAGCACAGATACGCAGTATTTT
CASSPQFRATSTDTQYF
>NA|TRBJ1-3|NA|TRBV2
TGTGCCAGCAGCCCGGGCCTCTCTGGAAACACCATATATTTT
CASSPGLSGNTIYF
>NA|TRBJ2-1|NA|TRBV7-8
TGTGCCAGCAGCTTACGTATGGCAGGGGCTCTGGATGAGCAGTTCTTC
CASSLRMAGALDEQFF
>NA|TRBJ2-3|TRBD2|TRBV5-4
TGTGCCAGCAGCTTTACTAGCGGGAGTACAGATACGCAGTATTTT
CASSFTSGSTDTQYF
>NA|TRBJ2-5|NA|TRBV5-1
TGCGCCAGCAGCGACCTCCAAGAGACCCAGTACTTC
CASSDLQETQYF
>NA|TRBJ2-5|TRBD2|TRBV5-1
TGCGCCAGCAGTGTCGGGACTAGCGGGAGGGCTCTGGAGACCCAGTACTTC
CASSVGTSGRALETQYF
>NA|TRBJ2-1|TRBD2|TRBV28
TGTGCCAGCAGTTTACCCCACGCGCCGGGGGGGGGATCTAGCTCCTACAATGAGCAGTTCTTC
CASSLPHAPGGGSSSYNEQFF
>NA|TRBJ1-1|TRBD1|TRBV4-2
TGTGCCAGCAGCCAAGTCGCACAGGGGAGGAACACTGAAGCTTTCTTT
CASSQVAQGRNTEAFF
>NA|TRBJ2-5|TRBD2|TRBV6-1
TGTGCCAGCACACTAGCGGGGGGCCAAGAGACCCAGTACTTC
CASTLAGGQETQYF
>NA|TRBJ1-4|NA|TRBV5-1
TGCGCCAGCAGCTTACCGGGACGGCAAAATGAAAAACTGTTTTTT
CASSLPGRQNEKLFF
>NA|TRBJ2-2|TRBD1|TRBV2
TGTGCCAGCAGTGGACAGGGGGGGACCGGGGAGCTGTTTTTT
CASSGQGGTGELFF
>NA|TRBJ1-5|NA|TRBV28
TGTGCCAGCAGTTTACCCTCGGGTGCTTCGCGGCCCCAGCATTTT
CASSLPSGASRPQHF
>NA|TRBJ2-5|NA|TRBV29-1
TGCAGCGTTGGCCCTATTGAGGCCCAGTACTTC
CSVGPIEAQYF
>once|TRBJ1-2|NA|TRBV2
TGTGCCAGCAGTGTGAGTGATCGGGAGGGTGGCTACACCTTC
CASSVSDREGGYTF
>NA|TRBJ1-1|NA|TRBV19
TGTGCCAGTAGTCTTCGGGGGTTGGGGAACCCTGAAGCTTTCTTT
CASSLRGLGNPEAFF
>NA|TRBJ2-7|NA|TRBV5-1
TGCGCCAGCAGCCTCAGCAGGGGCCACGAGCAGTACTTC
CASSLSRGHEQYF
>NA|TRBJ1-4|NA|TRBV5-1
TGCGCCAGCAGCCCTTCGAGCGGGGTCGGAGAAAAACTGTTTTTT
CASSPSSGVGEKLFF
>NA|TRBJ2-7|NA|TRBV6-5
TGTGCCAGCAGTTCAAAGCGGACTACTTCCTACGAGCAGTACTTC
CASSSKRTTSYEQYF
>NA|TRBJ1-4|TRBD1|TRBV7-9
TGTGCCAGCAGCTTAAGGGGACAGTCAACTAATGAAAAACTGTTTTTT
CASSLRGQSTNEKLFF
>NA|TRBJ2-4|TRBD1|TRBV27
TGTGCCAGCAGTGGGGGACAGGGGCTCCTAGCCAAAAACATTCAGTACTTC
CASSGGQGLLAKNIQYF
>NA|TRBJ2-1|NA|TRBV6-5
TGTGCCAGCAGGGAGGACAGTTACAATGAGCAGTTCTTC
CASREDSYNEQFF
>NA|TRBJ2-7|TRBD2|TRBV27
TGTGCCAGCAGGTTGCGGGAGGCAACCTACGAGCAGTACTTC
CASRLREATYEQYF
>NA|TRBJ1-5|TRBD1|TRBV28
TGTGCCAGCAGTGCTCGGACAGGGTACAATCAGCCCCAGCATTTT
CASSARTGYNQPQHF
>NA|TRBJ1-6|NA|TRBV6-5
TGTGCCAGCACCTACGGTACAGGGACCTCTTCACCCCTCCACTTT
CASTYGTGTSSPLHF
>NA|TRBJ2-3|NA|TRBV5-5
TGTGCCAGCAGCTCCTTGGGTGGGGGCACAGATACGCAGTATTTT
CASSSLGGGTDTQYF
>NA|TRBJ1-5|NA|TRBV5-1
TGCGCCAGCAGCTTGTGGGGCAGCAATCAGCCCCAGCATTTT
CASSLWGSNQPQHF
>NA|TRBJ1-3|NA|TRBV27
TGTGGGCCCTCCTCCACCATATATTTT
CGPSSTIYF